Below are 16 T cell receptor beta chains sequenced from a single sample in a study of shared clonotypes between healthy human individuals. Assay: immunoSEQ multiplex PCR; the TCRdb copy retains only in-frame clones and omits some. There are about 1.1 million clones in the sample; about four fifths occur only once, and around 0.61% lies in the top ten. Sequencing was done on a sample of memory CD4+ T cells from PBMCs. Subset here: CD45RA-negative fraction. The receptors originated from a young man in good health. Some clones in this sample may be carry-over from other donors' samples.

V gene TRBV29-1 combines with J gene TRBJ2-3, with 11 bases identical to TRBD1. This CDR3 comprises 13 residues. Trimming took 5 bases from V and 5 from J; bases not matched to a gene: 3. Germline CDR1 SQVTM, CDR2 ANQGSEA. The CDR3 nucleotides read TGCAGCGTTCCGGGACAGGGGGTAGATACGCAGTATTTT. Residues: CSVPGQGVDTQYF.

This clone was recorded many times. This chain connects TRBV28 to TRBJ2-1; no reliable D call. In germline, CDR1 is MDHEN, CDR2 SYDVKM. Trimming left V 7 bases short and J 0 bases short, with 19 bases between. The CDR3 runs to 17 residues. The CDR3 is CASTRNDGEASYNEQFF. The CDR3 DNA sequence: TGTGCCAGCACCCGAAATGATGGTGAAGCCTCCTACAATGAGCAGTTCTTC. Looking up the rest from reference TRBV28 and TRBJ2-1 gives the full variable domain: DVKVTQSSRYLVKRTGEKVFLECVQDMDHENMFWYRQDPGLGLRLIYFSYDVKMKEKGDIPEGYSVSREKKERFSLILESASTNQTSMYLCASTRNDGEASYNEQFFGPGTRLTVL.

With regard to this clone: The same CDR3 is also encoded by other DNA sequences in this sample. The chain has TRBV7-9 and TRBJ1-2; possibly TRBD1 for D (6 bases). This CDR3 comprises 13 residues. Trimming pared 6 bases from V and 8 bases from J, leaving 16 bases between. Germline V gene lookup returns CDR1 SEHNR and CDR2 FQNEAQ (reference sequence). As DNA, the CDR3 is TGTGCCAGCAGTTTACAGGGACCGGACGGCTACACCTTC. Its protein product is CASSLQGPDGYTF.

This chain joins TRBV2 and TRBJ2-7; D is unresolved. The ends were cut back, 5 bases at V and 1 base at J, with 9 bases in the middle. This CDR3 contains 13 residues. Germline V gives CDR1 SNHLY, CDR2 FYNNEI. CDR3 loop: CASSRAPSYEQYF. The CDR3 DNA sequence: TGTGCCAGCAGTCGGGCCCCATCCTACGAGCAGTACTTC.

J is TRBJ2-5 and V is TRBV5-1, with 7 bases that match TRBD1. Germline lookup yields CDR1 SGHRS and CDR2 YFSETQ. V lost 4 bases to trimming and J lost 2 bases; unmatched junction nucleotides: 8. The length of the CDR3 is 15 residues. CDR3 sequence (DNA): TGCGCCAGCAGCGCAAGACAGGGATTACAAGAGACCCAGTACTTC. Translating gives CASSARQGLQETQYF.

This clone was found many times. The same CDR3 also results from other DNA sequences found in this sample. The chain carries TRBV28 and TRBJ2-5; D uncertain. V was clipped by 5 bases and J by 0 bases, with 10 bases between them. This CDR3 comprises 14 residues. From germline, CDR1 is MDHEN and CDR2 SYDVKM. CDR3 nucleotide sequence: TGTGCCAGCAGTCTAGGACCGAACCAAGAGACCCAGTACTTC. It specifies CASSLGPNQETQYF.

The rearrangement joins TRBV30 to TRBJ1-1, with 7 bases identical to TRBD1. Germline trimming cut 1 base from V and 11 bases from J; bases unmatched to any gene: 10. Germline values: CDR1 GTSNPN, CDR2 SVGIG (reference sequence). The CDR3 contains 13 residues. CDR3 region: CAWSEDRDAFAFF. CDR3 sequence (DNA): TGTGCCTGGAGTGAAGACAGGGACGCATTTGCTTTCTTT. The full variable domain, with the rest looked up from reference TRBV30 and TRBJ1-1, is SQTIHQWPATLVQPVGSPLSLECTVEGTSNPNLYWYRQAAGRGLQLLFYSVGIGQISSEVPQNLSASRPQDRQFILSSKKLLLSDSGFYLCAWSEDRDAFAFFGQGTRLTVV.

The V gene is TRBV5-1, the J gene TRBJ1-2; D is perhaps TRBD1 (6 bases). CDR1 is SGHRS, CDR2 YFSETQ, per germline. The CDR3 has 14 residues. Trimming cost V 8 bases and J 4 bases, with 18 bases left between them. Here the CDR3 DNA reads TGCGCCAGTAATGTACAGGGTGGGTTCTATGGCTACACCTTC. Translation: CASNVQGGFYGYTF.

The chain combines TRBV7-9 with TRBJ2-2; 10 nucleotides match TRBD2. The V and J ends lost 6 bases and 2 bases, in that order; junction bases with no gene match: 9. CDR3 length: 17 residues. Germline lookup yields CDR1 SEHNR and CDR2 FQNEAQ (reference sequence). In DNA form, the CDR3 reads TGTGCCAGCAGATCTCCTAGCGGGAGTAGAAACACCGGGGAGCTGTTTTTT. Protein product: CASRSPSGSRNTGELFF.

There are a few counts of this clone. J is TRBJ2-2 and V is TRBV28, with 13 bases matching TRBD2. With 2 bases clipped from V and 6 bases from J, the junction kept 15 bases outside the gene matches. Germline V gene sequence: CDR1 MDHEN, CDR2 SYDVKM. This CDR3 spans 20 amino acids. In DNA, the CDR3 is TGTGCCAGCAGTTTAAGGGCTCGGGGACTAGCGGGATTGGTGGCCGGGGAGCTGTTTTTT. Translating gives CASSLRARGLAGLVAGELFF.

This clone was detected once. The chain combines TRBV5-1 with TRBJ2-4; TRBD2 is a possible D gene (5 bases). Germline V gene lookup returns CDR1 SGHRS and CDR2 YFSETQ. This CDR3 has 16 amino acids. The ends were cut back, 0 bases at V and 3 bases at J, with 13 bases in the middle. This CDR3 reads CASSLVGGRGKNIQYF. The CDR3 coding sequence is TGCGCCAGCAGCTTGGTTGGCGGGCGAGGCAAAAACATTCAGTACTTC.

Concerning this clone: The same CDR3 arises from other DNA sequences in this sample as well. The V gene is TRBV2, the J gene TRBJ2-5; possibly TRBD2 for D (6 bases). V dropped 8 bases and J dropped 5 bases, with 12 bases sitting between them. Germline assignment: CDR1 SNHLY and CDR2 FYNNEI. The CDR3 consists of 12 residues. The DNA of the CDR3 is TGTGCCAGCTCAGGAGGGGTGGAGACCCAGTACTTC. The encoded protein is CASSGGVETQYF. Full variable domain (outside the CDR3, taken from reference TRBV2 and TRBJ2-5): EPEVTQTPSHQVTQMGQEVILRCVPISNHLYFYWYRQILGQKVEFLVSFYNNEISEKSEIFDDQFSVERPDGSNFTLKIRSTKLEDSAMYFCASSGGVETQYFGPGTRLLVL.

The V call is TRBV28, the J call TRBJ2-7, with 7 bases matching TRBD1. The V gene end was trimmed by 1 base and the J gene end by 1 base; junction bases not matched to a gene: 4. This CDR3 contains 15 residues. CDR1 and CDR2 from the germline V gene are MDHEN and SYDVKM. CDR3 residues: CASSLFARGSYEQYF. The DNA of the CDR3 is TGTGCCAGCAGTTTATTCGCCAGGGGGTCCTACGAGCAGTACTTC.

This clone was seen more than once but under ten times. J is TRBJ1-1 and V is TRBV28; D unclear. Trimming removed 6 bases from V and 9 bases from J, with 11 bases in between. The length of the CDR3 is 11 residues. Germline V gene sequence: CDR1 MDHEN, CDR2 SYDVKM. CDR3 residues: CASSLRIQAFF. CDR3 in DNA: TGTGCCAGCAGCCTAAGGATCCAAGCTTTCTTT.

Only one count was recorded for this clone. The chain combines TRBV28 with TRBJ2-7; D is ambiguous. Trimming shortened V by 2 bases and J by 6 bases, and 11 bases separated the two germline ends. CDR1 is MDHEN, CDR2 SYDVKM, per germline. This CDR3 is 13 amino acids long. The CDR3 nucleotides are TGTGCCAGCAGTTTACACCAGCCGGGCGAGCAGTACTTC. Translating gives CASSLHQPGEQYF.

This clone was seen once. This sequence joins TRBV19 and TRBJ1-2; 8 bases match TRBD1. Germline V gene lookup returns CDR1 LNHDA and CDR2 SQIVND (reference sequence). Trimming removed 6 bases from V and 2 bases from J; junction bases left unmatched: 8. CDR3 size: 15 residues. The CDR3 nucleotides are TGTGCCAGTAGGCCAGGGGGCGCTCAGAACTATGGCTACACCTTC. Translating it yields CASRPGGAQNYGYTF.